This T cell receptor (beta chain) was recovered during a study of blood T cell repertoires in COVID-19. Study-wide context: The study drew acute and convalescent COVID-19 samples from the United States, Italy and Spain. T cells, B-cell-depleted T cells, or PBMCs supplied cDNA or gDNA.

The CDR3 has 16 amino acids. With 4 bases clipped from V and 3 bases from J, the junction kept 7 bases outside the gene matches. In germline, CDR1 is SGHDT, CDR2 YYEEEE. In the authors' workflow: Cell counts per sample came from amplifying reference gene primers. Here immunoSEQ multiplex PCR was the method, and the copy in TCRdb shows in-frame clones only, minus some. The DNA was the basis for D and trimming; V, J and clone size are from that table. This table holds under 35,000 clones, 75% to 85% found once. The origin of this receptor is a man in his 70s with active COVID-19. The material sequenced was peripheral blood. The chain uses TRBV5-6 and TRBJ1-1; 12 bases align to TRBD1. CDR3 loop: CASSPRDRGHDTEAFF. CDR3 in DNA: TGTGCCAGCAGCCCCCGGGACAGGGGGCACGACACTGAAGCTTTCTTT.